A selection of T cell receptor beta chains follows, all from one sample in a study of beta chain features in type 1 diabetes. Repertoires were generated with immunoSEQ multiplex PCR, while TCRdb's copy carries only in-frame clones and drops some. The sample holds around 400,000 clones, over 9.5% seen once. The material sequenced was naive CD4+ T cells from blood. The receptors stem from a man in his late teens or twenties in good health. Each CDR3 is given with its conserved first and last residue. Fields, in order: V gene, clone size, J gene, D gene, CDR3 protein, CDR3 DNA. D genes are given only for firm matches. A row's size may be missing; if present it is once, few, many or a size class.

V: TRBV2; size: -; J: TRBJ2-1; D: TRBD1; CDR3: CARGGQVGSYNEQFF; DNA: TGTGCCAGAGGGGGACAGGTGGGTTCCTACAATGAGCAGTTCTTC
V: TRBV19; size: -; J: TRBJ2-1; D: TRBD2; CDR3: CASSSPRAGGRNEQFF; DNA: TGTGCCAGTAGTAGCCCTAGAGCGGGAGGTCGCAATGAGCAGTTCTTC
V: TRBV29-1; size: many; J: TRBJ2-6; D: -; CDR3: CSVGQDTGANVLTF; DNA: TGCAGCGTGGGTCAGGATACTGGGGCCAACGTCCTGACTTTC
V: TRBV18; size: few; J: TRBJ1-1; D: TRBD1; CDR3: CASSPPAGGSANTEAFF; DNA: TGTGCCAGCTCACCCCCCGCAGGGGGTAGTGCGAACACTGAAGCTTTCTTT
V: TRBV4-3; size: -; J: TRBJ1-6; D: -; CDR3: CASSQEIQQLNSPLHF; DNA: TGCGCCAGCAGCCAAGAGATACAGCAATTAAATTCACCCCTCCACTTT
V: TRBV29-1; size: few; J: TRBJ1-2; D: -; CDR3: CSVGAPSWNF; DNA: TGCAGCGTGGGAGCCCCGTCCTGGAACTTC
V: TRBV11-2; size: -; J: TRBJ2-1; D: TRBD1; CDR3: CASSLRGLADEQFF; DNA: TGTGCCAGCAGCTTGAGGGGGCTGGCGGATGAGCAGTTCTTC
V: TRBV30; size: -; J: TRBJ2-7; D: -; CDR3: CAWSVRQGSYEQYF; DNA: TGTGCCTGGAGTGTAAGGCAGGGGTCCTACGAGCAGTACTTC
V: TRBV7-9; size: -; J: TRBJ2-3; D: TRBD1; CDR3: CASSLGQGSDTQYF; DNA: TGTGCCAGCAGCTTGGGACAGGGGTCCGATACGCAGTATTTT
V: TRBV30; size: few; J: TRBJ2-5; D: -; CDR3: CAWSRGEIETQYF; DNA: TGTGCCTGGAGCAGGGGGGAGATAGAGACCCAGTACTTC
V: TRBV28; size: -; J: TRBJ1-2; D: TRBD1; CDR3: CASSPPQGAGYGYTF; DNA: TGTGCCAGCAGTCCCCCACAGGGGGCAGGCTATGGCTACACCTTC
V: TRBV30; size: -; J: TRBJ1-4; D: TRBD1; CDR3: CAWGRDSNNEKLFF; DNA: TGTGCCTGGGGCCGGGACAGTAATAATGAAAAACTGTTTTTT
V: TRBV7-2; size: -; J: TRBJ1-2; D: TRBD1; CDR3: CASSFSGTGGFYGYTF; DNA: TGTGCCAGCAGCTTTAGCGGGACAGGGGGCTTCTATGGCTACACCTTC
V: TRBV6-5; size: -; J: TRBJ1-2; D: -; CDR3: CASSSRGGYTF; DNA: TGTGCCAGCAGTTCCAGGGGTGGCTACACCTTC
V: TRBV9; size: few; J: TRBJ2-1; D: TRBD2; CDR3: CASSVGGGPYNEQFF; DNA: TGTGCCAGCAGCGTAGGCGGGGGGCCTTACAATGAGCAGTTCTTC
V: TRBV7-2; size: -; J: TRBJ1-2; D: -; CDR3: CASSDGQHYGYTF; DNA: TGTGCCAGCAGCGACGGACAGCACTATGGCTACACCTTC
V: TRBV5-4; size: few; J: TRBJ2-7; D: -; CDR3: CASSLDSDYEQYF; DNA: TGTGCCAGCAGCTTGGATTCAGACTACGAGCAGTACTTC
V: TRBV7-9; size: few; J: TRBJ2-4; D: TRBD1; CDR3: CASSLAQGAGSKNIQYF; DNA: TGTGCCAGCAGCTTAGCGCAGGGGGCCGGGTCCAAAAACATTCAGTACTTC
V: TRBV5-1; size: few; J: TRBJ2-1; D: TRBD1; CDR3: CASSPTGTGAGEQFF; DNA: TGCGCCAGCAGCCCTACCGGGACAGGGGCCGGTGAGCAGTTCTTC
V: TRBV7-2; size: few; J: TRBJ2-7; D: -; CDR3: CASSSRGTREQYF; DNA: TGTGCCAGCAGCTCTCGAGGGACTCGGGAGCAGTACTTC
V: TRBV9; size: -; J: TRBJ2-2; D: TRBD1; CDR3: CASSIRGTDTGELFF; DNA: TGTGCCAGCAGCATAAGGGGGACAGACACCGGGGAGCTGTTTTTT
V: TRBV30; size: few; J: TRBJ2-5; D: -; CDR3: CAWSVSYQETQYF; DNA: TGTGCCTGGAGTGTCTCGTATCAAGAGACCCAGTACTTC
V: TRBV29-1; size: -; J: TRBJ2-1; D: TRBD2; CDR3: CSVGLALPSSYNEQFF; DNA: TGCAGCGTTGGACTAGCGCTACCGAGCTCCTACAATGAGCAGTTCTTC
V: TRBV5-4; size: -; J: TRBJ1-2; D: TRBD1; CDR3: CASSRGQDGYTF; DNA: TGTGCCAGCAGCAGGGGACAGGATGGCTACACCTTC
V: TRBV7-2; size: -; J: TRBJ2-7; D: TRBD2; CDR3: CASSARTSVIYEQYF; DNA: TGTGCCAGCAGCGCAAGGACTAGCGTGATCTACGAGCAGTACTTC
V: TRBV30; size: -; J: TRBJ2-1; D: -; CDR3: CAWSVRGPYNEQFF; DNA: TGTGCCTGGAGTGTACGCGGTCCTTACAATGAGCAGTTCTTC
V: TRBV30; size: few; J: TRBJ1-4; D: -; CDR3: CAWMRGLTNEKLFF; DNA: TGTGCCTGGATGAGGGGGTTAACTAATGAAAAACTGTTTTTT
V: TRBV6-6; size: few; J: TRBJ1-1; D: -; CDR3: CASSYSKQHTEAFF; DNA: TGTGCCAGCAGTTACTCGAAGCAACACACTGAAGCTTTCTTT
V: TRBV4-3; size: few; J: TRBJ2-3; D: -; CDR3: CASSQDISSGGADTQYF; DNA: TGCGCCAGCAGCCAAGATATCTCGAGTGGGGGCGCAGATACGCAGTATTTT
V: TRBV27; size: -; J: TRBJ1-6; D: -; CDR3: CASSSQVYNSPLHF; DNA: TGTGCCAGCAGTTCCCAGGTCTATAATTCACCCCTCCACTTT
V: TRBV4-2; size: -; J: TRBJ1-1; D: -; CDR3: CASSPGHLGTEAFF; DNA: TGTGCCAGCAGCCCGGGACATTTGGGCACTGAAGCTTTCTTT
V: TRBV9; size: -; J: TRBJ2-1; D: -; CDR3: CASSVAPTGDYEQFF; DNA: TGTGCCAGCAGCGTAGCCCCTACTGGGGACTATGAGCAGTTCTTC
V: TRBV28; size: few; J: TRBJ2-7; D: -; CDR3: CASSFRDEQYF; DNA: TGTGCCAGCAGTTTCAGGGACGAGCAGTACTTC
V: TRBV27; size: few; J: TRBJ2-3; D: TRBD1; CDR3: CASSPLGQGIGTDTQYF; DNA: TGTGCCAGCAGTCCGCTAGGACAGGGAATTGGCACAGATACGCAGTATTTT
V: TRBV10-3; size: -; J: TRBJ2-3; D: -; CDR3: CAISDATRTDTQYF; DNA: TGTGCCATCAGTGATGCTACCCGCACAGATACGCAGTATTTT